This T cell receptor (beta chain) was documented in a study of T cell responses to AZD1222 COVID-19 vaccine. On this clone: Antigen: not known.

General observations from the study: Mostly white British, mostly female donors; authors suggested clonal diversity may be underestimated. Baseline serostatus was positive in only six AZD1222 recipients.

The assay was immunoSEQ multiplex PCR, and TCRdb's table has in-frame clones only and misses some. The sample carries roughly 67,000 clones, approximately 80% recorded once. This CDR3 is built from 12 residues. V lost 7 bases and J 1 base, leaving 7 bases between the germline ends. The V gene's germline CDR1 is LNHDA and CDR2 SQIVND (reference sequence). The J gene is TRBJ1-1, the V gene TRBV19; D gene unclear. The sequenced sample was peripheral blood, obtained on day 0 of AZD1222 vaccination. The receptor comes from an adult in good health. In DNA form, the CDR3 reads TGTGCCAGTAAGGGCGAGAACACTGAAGCTTTCTTT. It yields the protein CASKGENTEAFF.